The 13 T cell receptor beta chains below were found in one sample sequenced in a study of T cell changes during pregnancy in multiple sclerosis (dated by TCRdb to between 2019 and 2020). The protocol used for the library was the immunoSEQ multiplex PCR assay. TCRdb limited this immuneACCESS table to in-frame rearrangements with V and J called. A share of clones is missing; checked studies link under half to unresolved V genes, and the rest is unexplained. For this sample there are tens of thousands of clones; 92% appear just once. The ten largest clones add up to about 2% of the sample. The material sequenced was peripheral blood, taken after pregnancy. These TCRs come from a female donor with multiple sclerosis, enrolled in a pregnancy study.

The chain is built from TRBV10-3 and TRBJ1-2, with D perhaps TRBD1 (6 bases). Germline V gene sequence: CDR1 ENHRY, CDR2 SYGVKD. There are 13 residues in the CDR3. Trimming took 4 bases from V and 3 from J, leaving 9 bases between them. The CDR3 coding sequence is TGTGCCATCAGTGTCGAGGGGGACTATGGCTACACCTTC. Translated: CAISVEGDYGYTF.

The chain uses TRBV11-1 and TRBJ1-2; the match to TRBD1 covers 7 bases. The CDR3 is 15 residues long. The V gene end was trimmed by 5 bases and the J gene end by 0 bases; junction bases not matched to a gene: 6. Germline values: CDR1 SGHAT, CDR2 FQDESV (reference sequence). CDR3 protein: CASSLGTATNYGYTF. CDR3 nucleotide sequence: TGTGCCAGCAGCCTCGGGACAGCCACTAACTATGGCTACACCTTC.

Comment on this clone: At one end the junction does not follow the germline gene, possibly because of a read error. The chain couples TRBV29-1 to TRBJ1-2; perhaps TRBD1 as D (5 bases). The V gene's germline CDR1 is SQVTM and CDR2 ANQGSEA. The CDR3 length is 12 residues. CDR3 nucleotide sequence: TGCAGCGTTGAATCCCAGGGCTCCCAACGGCGGTTC. Residues: CSVESQGSQRRF.

Here the CDR3 DNA reads TGTGCCAGCAGCTTAGGAGGCGGGGGCAACTATGGCTACACCTTC. It specifies CASSLGGGGNYGYTF. The gene calls are TRBV7-9 and TRBJ1-2; tentatively, D is TRBD1 (6 bases). The V end was cut by 1 base, the J end by 2 bases, with 11 bases between. The germline CDR1 and CDR2 sequences are SEHNR and FQNEAQ (reference sequence). The CDR3 is 15 residues long.

This sequence joins TRBV5-1 and TRBJ1-2, with TRBD1 identical over 7 bases. V trimming: 0 bases; J trimming: 2 bases; junction bases outside the gene matches: 1. This CDR3 comprises 14 residues. In germline, CDR1 is SGHRS, CDR2 YFSETQ. CDR3 sequence (DNA): TGCGCCAGCAGCTTGGAGACAGGGAACTATGGCTACACCTTC. Translated: CASSLETGNYGYTF. Full variable domain (remainder filled in from reference TRBV5-1 and TRBJ1-2): KAGVTQTPRYLIKTRGQQVTLSCSPISGHRSVSWYQQTPGQGLQFLFEYFSETQRNKGNFPGRFSGRQFSNSRSEMNVSTLELGDSALYLCASSLETGNYGYTFGSGTRLTVV.

V is TRBV27 and J is TRBJ1-1, with D maybe TRBD1 (5 bases). The V gene lost 2 bases and the J gene lost 2 bases, with 12 bases spanning the gap. CDR1 is MNHEY, CDR2 SMNVEV, per germline (reference sequence). The CDR3 spans 15 residues. The CDR3 sequence: CASSLRTGFNTEAFF. The CDR3 DNA reads as TGTGCCAGCAGTTTACGCACAGGTTTTAACACTGAAGCTTTCTTT.

The sample holds one count of this clone. The chain employs TRBV27 and TRBJ1-1, with D possibly matching TRBD1 (5 bases). The CDR3 spans 14 residues. Germline values: CDR1 MNHEY, CDR2 SMNVEV (reference sequence). V was clipped by 3 bases and J by 1 base, with 9 bases between them. This CDR3 is CASSFREGNTEAFF. The CDR3, as DNA: TGTGCCAGCAGTTTCAGGGAAGGGAACACTGAAGCTTTCTTT.

This clone showed up just once. The V and J genes are TRBV5-6 and TRBJ1-3; a possible D gene is TRBD1 (6 bases). CDR1 SGHDT and CDR2 YYEEEE come from the germline V gene. This CDR3 comprises 14 residues. Trimming pared 5 bases from V and 1 base from J, leaving 10 bases between. The CDR3 region is CASSLQGSGNTIYF. The CDR3 nucleotides are TGTGCCAGCAGTTTACAGGGATCTGGAAACACCATATATTTT.

CDR3 in DNA: TGTGCCAGCAGCTTGGGACACTTGAACACTGAAGCTTTCTTT. Translated, it gives CASSLGHLNTEAFF. The gene calls are TRBV11-2 and TRBJ1-1; tentative D call: TRBD1 (6 bases). Trimming stripped 3 bases from V and 0 bases from J, with 8 bases between. Germline-derived CDR1 and CDR2 are SGHAT and FQNNGV. This CDR3 spans 14 amino acids.

The V gene is TRBV4-3, the J gene TRBJ2-1, with 9 bases that match TRBD1. Germline V CDR1 and CDR2: LGHNA, YSLEER. The trim removed 3 bases at V and 3 bases at J, leaving 3 bases unmatched. There are 15 residues in the CDR3. The CDR3 coding sequence is TGCGCCAGCAGCCAGGGACAGGGTTACTACAATGAGCAGTTCTTC. Amino acid sequence: CASSQGQGYYNEQFF.

J is TRBJ2-7 and V is TRBV4-1, with 7 bases that match TRBD1. The ends lost 1 base at V and 4 bases at J; junction bases unmatched: 1. The CDR3 loop spans 13 amino acids. The germline CDR1 and CDR2 sequences are MGHRA and YSYEKL. The CDR3 DNA is TGCGCCAGCAGCCAAGGGACAGGATACGAGCAGTACTTC. This gives the protein CASSQGTGYEQYF.

V and J are TRBV30 and TRBJ1-1; perhaps TRBD1 as D (5 bases). CDR3 length equals 13 residues. From germline, CDR1 is GTSNPN and CDR2 SVGIG (reference sequence). Trimming removed 6 bases from V and 5 bases from J, with 16 bases in between. Here the CDR3 DNA reads TGTGCCTGTGTGCAGGGCATTGGGACTGAAGCTTTCTTT. Protein sequence: CACVQGIGTEAFF. Full variable domain (outside the CDR3, taken from reference TRBV30 and TRBJ1-1): SQTIHQWPATLVQPVGSPLSLECTVEGTSNPNLYWYRQAAGRGLQLLFYSVGIGQISSEVPQNLSASRPQDRQFILSSKKLLLSDSGFYLCACVQGIGTEAFFGQGTRLTVV.

The chain uses TRBV6-5 and TRBJ1-2; 9 nucleotides line up with TRBD1. The CDR3 runs to 15 residues. Losses at the gene ends were 2 bases for V and 8 bases for J; bases not matched to a gene: 9. CDR1 and CDR2 from the germline V gene are MNHEY and SVGAGI. CDR3 amino acids: CASSYAGQGFGGYTF. In DNA, the CDR3 is TGTGCCAGCAGTTACGCAGGACAGGGGTTCGGAGGCTACACCTTC.